This T cell receptor beta chain is drawn from a study of OX40 agonist ivuxolimab in advanced cancers. TCRdb's copy holds only in-frame clones and misses some; the assay was immunoSEQ multiplex PCR. The sample holds about 45,000 clones, around nine tenths seen once. The CDR3 is 14 residues long. Germline V gene data show CDR1 as SGHRS and CDR2 as YFSETQ. The germline V and J ends were trimmed by 4 bases and 4 bases, with 15 bases remaining between them. The specimen comprised CD4+ or CD8+ T cells sorted from blood, sampled in a trial of the OX40 agonist ivuxolimab. This receptor was identified in an adult with an advanced solid tumor such as melanoma, head and neck, liver or kidney cancer. The V call is TRBV5-1, the J call TRBJ2-7; TRBD1 is a possible D gene (6 bases). In nucleotides, the CDR3 is TGCGCCAGCAGCACGGACAGTTATACTTACGAGCAGTACTTC. The encoded protein is CASSTDSYTYEQYF. Looking up the rest from reference TRBV5-1 and TRBJ2-7 gives the full variable domain: KAGVTQTPRYLIKTRGQQVTLSCSPISGHRSVSWYQQTPGQGLQFLFEYFSETQRNKGNFPGRFSGRQFSNSRSEMNVSTLELGDSALYLCASSTDSYTYEQYFGPGTRLTVT.